The present T cell receptor beta chain was sequenced within a study of T cell changes during pregnancy in multiple sclerosis. The data were produced by immunoSEQ multiplex PCR, yet TCRdb's version contains in-frame clones alone and is incomplete. Of some 60,000 clones in the sample, approximately 92% were seen once. Germline V gene data show CDR1 as LNHDA and CDR2 as SQIVND (reference sequence). The CDR3 contains 13 residues. Trimming stripped 6 bases from V and 7 bases from J, with 13 bases between. This specimen consisted of peripheral blood, obtained in the second trimester of pregnancy. V usage is TRBV19 and J usage is TRBJ1-3; D uncertain. This clonotype originated in a female donor in good health, enrolled as a control in a pregnancy study. The CDR3 DNA sequence: TGTGCCAGTAGCCTCCTTCTTGTCAACACCATATATTTT. It specifies CASSLLLVNTIYF.